This TCR beta chain was recorded in a study of cytomegalovirus exposure and HLA in healthy donors. Study-wide results and limits: Presence/absence analyses took donor sequencing depth as roughly uniform. Accurate prediction of most subjects' HLA-A and HLA-B alleles from TCR beta sequences was reported. Analysis performed later found 16,951 TCR beta sequences associated with HLA alleles at 0.05 false discovery rate. Highest at DRB1 and lowest at HLA-C, TCR association rates differed among HLA loci in a later analysis.

The germline CDR1 and CDR2 sequences are SGHRS and YFSETQ. Trimming at V came to 0 bases and at J to 3 bases, leaving 8 bases not matched to a gene. This CDR3 comprises 17 residues. A note on this clone: What it binds is unknown.

The PCR used 60 Vbeta and 13 Jbeta primers. Only in-frame clones appear in the TCRdb table, and some are missing; sequencing was by immunoSEQ multiplex PCR. This sample yields approximately 160,000 clones, of which 84% are seen a single time; about 0.4% belongs to the top ten. The rearrangement links TRBV5-1 to TRBJ2-1; 8 bases are shared with TRBD2. The origin of this receptor is a boy between 2 and 10 years old in good health and CMV-seronegative. Material for sequencing was PBMCs. In DNA, the CDR3 is TGCGCCAGCAGCTTGGCAGGGGCGGGAGGAAGCTACAATGAGCAGTTCTTC. Residues: CASSLAGAGGSYNEQFF.